One T cell receptor (beta chain) is described in this entry. Trimming took 6 bases from V and 6 from J, leaving 21 bases between them. The CDR3 totals 15 residues. The germline CDR1 and CDR2 sequences are MNHEY and SVGAGI. These data originate in a study of beta chain features in type 1 diabetes. Expressed TCRB transcripts got sequenced, as all isolated RNA was reverse transcribed. Regulatory, naive and central memory T cell samples averaged around 3.6 million reads. Some clones are missing from TCRdb's copy, which holds only in-frame ones; the method was immunoSEQ multiplex PCR. The table shows roughly 330,000 clones, with 11% occurring only once.

V is TRBV6-5 and J is TRBJ2-7, with D hard to call. The clonotype originates from a woman between 25 and 40 years old in good health. The sequenced sample consisted of naive CD4+ T cells from blood. The CDR3 coding sequence is TGTGCCAGCAGGGTACGAGACATCCCATTGAGCGAGCAGTACTTC. As protein: CASRVRDIPLSEQYF.